This entry is about one T cell receptor beta chain. Germline V CDR1 and CDR2: MGHRA, YSYEKL. Germline trimming cut 3 bases from V and 4 bases from J; bases unmatched to any gene: 6. The CDR3 is 15 residues long. This entry is derived from a study of blood T cell repertoires in COVID-19. Recovered participants had two consecutive negative NP/OP PCR tests, healthcare professional clearance, or symptom resolution. Assay: immunoSEQ multiplex PCR; the TCRdb copy retains only in-frame clones and omits some. This table has under 450,000 clones, around 87% appearing once. The chain joins TRBV4-1 to TRBJ2-7, with 10 nucleotides matching TRBD1. The sequenced material came from PBMCs or T cells enriched from blood (not recorded which). The clonotype was recovered from a man aged 30 to 39 who had recovered from COVID-19. CDR3 sequence: CASSQGTGEGYEQYF. The CDR3, as DNA: TGCGCCAGCAGCCAGGGGACAGGGGAGGGTTACGAGCAGTACTTC.